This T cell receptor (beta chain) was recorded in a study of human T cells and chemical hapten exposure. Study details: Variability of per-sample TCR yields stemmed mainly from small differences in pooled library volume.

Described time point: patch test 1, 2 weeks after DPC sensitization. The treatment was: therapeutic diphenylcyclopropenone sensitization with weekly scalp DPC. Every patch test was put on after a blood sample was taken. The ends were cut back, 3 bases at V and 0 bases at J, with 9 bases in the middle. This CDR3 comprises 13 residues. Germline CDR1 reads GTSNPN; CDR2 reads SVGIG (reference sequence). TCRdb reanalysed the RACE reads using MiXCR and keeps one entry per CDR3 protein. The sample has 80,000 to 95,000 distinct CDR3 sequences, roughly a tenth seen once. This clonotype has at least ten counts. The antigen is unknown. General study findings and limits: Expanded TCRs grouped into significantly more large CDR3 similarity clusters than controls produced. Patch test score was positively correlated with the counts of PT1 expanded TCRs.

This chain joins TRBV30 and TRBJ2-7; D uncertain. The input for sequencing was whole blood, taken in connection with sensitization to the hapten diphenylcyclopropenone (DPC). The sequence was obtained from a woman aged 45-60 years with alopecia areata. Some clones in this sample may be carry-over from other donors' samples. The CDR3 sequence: CAWRSPVSYEQYF. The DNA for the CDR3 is TGTGCCTGGAGATCGCCGGTCTCCTACGAGCAGTACTTC.